Below are 31 T cell receptor beta chains sequenced from a single sample in a study of T-cell reconstitution after alpha-beta-depleted transplantation in children. A TCRbeta library incorporating unique molecular identifiers was prepared. TCRdb reanalysed the PCR reads using MiXCR and keeps one entry per CDR3 protein. The sample lists some 300,000 distinct CDR3 sequences, roughly 7.8% occurring once. No antigens are known for them. General study findings and limits: T cells produced anew were the main source of T-cell counts and diversity one year after transplant.

This specimen consisted of peripheral blood, obtained 360 days after TCRalphabeta/CD19-depleted stem cell transplant. These receptors were collected from a female patient aged 2-9 years who had a stem cell transplant for Fanconi anemia, so the T cells may come from the graft donor.

V is TRBV9 and J is TRBJ2-3; 14 bases agree with TRBD2. The CDR3 spans 17 residues. Germline-derived CDR1 and CDR2 are SGDLS and YYNGEE. Trimming at V came to 4 bases and at J to 5 bases, leaving 9 bases not matched to a gene. The CDR3: CASSTRLAGGQEDTQYF. CDR3 in DNA: TGTGCCAGCAGCACCCGACTAGCGGGGGGGCAGGAAGATACGCAGTATTTT.

This clonotype was counted ten times or more. The genes are TRBV10-2 and TRBJ2-7, with 8 bases aligning to TRBD2. Trimming cost V 4 bases and J 4 bases; bases outside gene matches: 9. The CDR3 covers 15 residues. Looked up from germline, CDR1 is WSHSY and CDR2 is SAAADI. In DNA form, the CDR3 reads TGCGCCAGCAGTGCTATCGGGGGGGCCTCATACGAGCAGTACTTC. Amino acid sequence: CASSAIGGASYEQYF.

The rearrangement uses TRBV6-1 and TRBJ2-7; D might be TRBD2 (7 bases). The V gene lost 6 bases and the J gene lost 4 bases, with 22 bases spanning the gap. The CDR3 consists of 16 residues. The germline V gene encodes CDR1 MNHNS and CDR2 SASEGT. CDR3 protein: CASRPSGGRAPYEQYF. For the CDR3, the DNA is TGTGCCAGCAGGCCCTCCGGGGGGCGAGCCCCTTACGAGCAGTACTTC.

This clonotype was counted many times. The J gene is TRBJ2-6, the V gene TRBV20-1; possibly TRBD1 for D (6 bases). The CDR3 runs 14 residues. Looked up from germline, CDR1 is DFQATT and CDR2 is SNEGSKA (reference sequence). V gave up 6 bases and J gave up 4 bases, with 13 bases separating them. CDR3 loop: CSAPNRAGANVLTF. CDR3 in DNA: TGCAGTGCCCCAAACAGGGCCGGGGCCAACGTCCTGACTTTC.

In this sample, this clonotype turned up many times. The chain has TRBV6-2 or TRBV6-3 and TRBJ2-7; 7 bases align to TRBD1. The V gene end was trimmed by 4 bases and the J gene end by 4 bases; junction bases not matched to a gene: 1. The germline gives CDR1 MNHEY, CDR2 SVGEGT. This CDR3 is built from 12 residues. This chain's CDR3 is CASSSQGYEQYV. Written as DNA, the CDR3 is TGTGCCAGCAGTTCACAGGGGTACGAGCAGTACGTC.

This sequence joins TRBV11-2 and TRBJ1-1; tentative D call: TRBD1 (6 bases). The CDR3 runs to 18 residues. Trimming cost V 3 bases and J 0 bases, with 20 bases left between them. Germline loops: CDR1 SGHAT, CDR2 FQNNGV. The CDR3 region has the DNA TGTGCCAGCAGCTTTGTAGGGTGGGGGGGGCCGATGAACACTGAAGCTTTCTTT. Translation gives CASSFVGWGGPMNTEAFF. Full variable domain (outside the CDR3, taken from reference TRBV11-2 and TRBJ1-1): EAGVAQSPRYKIIEKRQSVAFWCNPISGHATLYWYQQILGQGPKLLIQFQNNGVVDDSQLPKDRFSAERLKGVDSTLKIQPAKLEDSAVYLCASSFVGWGGPMNTEAFFGQGTRLTVV.

This clonotype has more than one count but fewer than ten. CDR3 residues: CASSVRTGFPSSSYEQYF. The CDR3, as DNA: TGTGCCAGCAGCGTGAGGACAGGGTTTCCCTCGAGCTCCTACGAGCAGTACTTC. This sequence joins TRBV5-6 and TRBJ2-7; TRBD1 matches 8 bases. V gave up 4 bases and J gave up 0 bases; unmatched junction bases: 15. Germline V gene lookup returns CDR1 SGHDT and CDR2 YYEEEE. The CDR3 sequence is 18 residues long.

The gene calls are TRBV28 and TRBJ2-1; 9 bases align to TRBD2. Trimming at V came to 2 bases and at J to 1 base, leaving 3 bases not matched to a gene. The CDR3 consists of 16 residues. Germline CDR1 is MDHEN and CDR2 is SYDVKM. Written as DNA, the CDR3 is TGTGCCAGCAGTTTACGGCGGGAGGGATCCTACAATGAGCAGTTCTTC. It translates to CASSLRREGSYNEQFF.

This clonotype has at least ten counts. The chain is built from TRBV20-1 and TRBJ2-5; 10 positions match TRBD2. CDR3 length: 17 amino acids. Trimming at V came to 3 bases and at J to 4 bases, leaving 14 bases not matched to a gene. The germline V gene encodes CDR1 DFQATT and CDR2 SNEGSKA (reference sequence). This chain's CDR3 is CSARSSTGLALRETQYF. CDR3 nucleotides: TGCAGTGCTAGGTCCTCTACGGGACTAGCGCTTCGAGAGACCCAGTACTTC.

This clonotype was seen ten or more times. V and J are TRBV12-3 or TRBV12-4 and TRBJ2-1; D is possibly TRBD1 or TRBD2 (5 bases each). This CDR3 is 16 amino acids long. V was shortened by 5 bases and J by 8 bases, with 22 bases between the two germline ends. CDR3 amino acids: CASSTTAAPEGDEQFF. CDR3 in DNA: TGTGCCAGCAGTACGACAGCGGCTCCCGAGGGCGATGAGCAGTTCTTC.

This clonotype was picked up many times. This chain uses TRBV12-3 or TRBV12-4 with TRBJ1-1, with TRBD1 identical over 8 bases. Trimming took 5 bases from V and 5 from J; bases not matched to a gene: 7. CDR3 length: 14 residues. The CDR3 region is CASSLDRGITEAFF. The CDR3 DNA follows: TGTGCCAGCAGTCTCGACAGGGGAATAACTGAAGCTTTCTTT.

This clonotype was recorded at least ten times. The CDR3 bases are TGCAGTGCTAGAGATAGCCGAGATCGAGAAGAGACCCAGTACTTC. Translated: CSARDSRDREETQYF. The chain carries TRBV20-1 and TRBJ2-5; D gene unclear. Germline V gene sequence: CDR1 DFQATT, CDR2 SNEGSKA (reference sequence). This CDR3 has 15 amino acids. Trimming stripped 0 bases from V and 3 bases from J, with 14 bases between.

This chain uses TRBV9 with TRBJ2-3; weak D call: TRBD2 (5 bases). CDR1 is SGDLS and CDR2 is YYNGEE in the germline V gene. The CDR3 consists of 12 residues. The germline V and J ends were trimmed by 6 bases and 6 bases, with 11 bases remaining between them. CDR3 loop: CASNGLADTQYF. CDR3 coding DNA: TGTGCCAGCAATGGCCTAGCCGATACGCAGTATTTT.

Ten or more counts support this clonotype. This rearrangement joins TRBV9 to TRBJ2-5; possibly TRBD1 for D (5 bases). V shed 0 bases and J shed 2 bases, with 5 bases lying between them. The germline V gene has CDR1 SGDLS and CDR2 YYNGEE. This CDR3 is 13 amino acids long. CDR3 DNA sequence: TGTGCCAGCAGCGTAGGGACACAAGAGACCCAGTACTTC. Its protein is CASSVGTQETQYF.

This clonotype was seen at least ten times. The chain uses TRBV27 and TRBJ2-1; D may match TRBD1 or TRBD2 (5 bases each). Trimming took off 7 bases at V and 7 bases at J, with 14 bases between the two ends. In germline, CDR1 is MNHEY, CDR2 SMNVEV (reference sequence). The CDR3 runs 13 residues. CDR3 in DNA: TGTGCCAGCAACGAGGGGTTTGGAAATGAGCAGTTCTTC. Encoded protein: CASNEGFGNEQFF.

The CDR3 DNA reads as TGTGCCAGCAGTGAATTTTCAGGGGGGCCCCAAGGCGACAGGATCAATCAGCCCCAGCATTTT. Protein: CASSEFSGGPQGDRINQPQHF. The chain recombines TRBV25-1 with TRBJ1-5; TRBD1 aligns across 7 bases. J gave up 3 bases and V 1 base, and 21 bases lay outside the gene matches. This CDR3 spans 21 amino acids. Germline CDR1 MGHDK, CDR2 SYGVNS.

For this clonotype: Given a much more abundant clone one base away, this may be a read error. The DNA of the CDR3 is TGCAGTTCTTGGAGGAGGAAGAACACTGAAGCTTTCTTT. Protein sequence: CSSWRRKNTEAFF. The chain recombines TRBV20-1 with TRBJ1-1; D not certain. Trimming removed 8 bases at V and 1 base at J, with 14 bases between. Germline-derived CDR1 and CDR2 are DFQATT and SNEGSKA (reference sequence). This CDR3 contains 13 residues.

This chain links TRBV20-1 with TRBJ2-2; possibly TRBD1 for D (6 bases). Germline V lookup: CDR1 DFQATT, CDR2 SNEGSKA (reference sequence). The CDR3 is made up of 16 amino acids. V was clipped by 4 bases and J by 5 bases, with 20 bases between them. The DNA for the CDR3 is TGCAGTGCTATTCCCCCATGGGGGCCGGGAACCGGGGAGCTGTTTTTT. It yields the protein CSAIPPWGPGTGELFF.

The chain couples TRBV5-6 to TRBJ1-3, with 11 bases matching TRBD1. CDR3 size: 16 residues. V shed 4 bases, J shed 1 base, and the junction held 4 bases outside the gene matches. Germline V gene lookup returns CDR1 SGHDT and CDR2 YYEEEE. CDR3 coding DNA: TGTGCCAGCAGCCCGGGGACAGGGGGATCTGGAAACACCATATATTTT. It specifies CASSPGTGGSGNTIYF.

This clonotype has a count of ten or more. J is TRBJ2-7 and V is TRBV7-9; TRBD2 agrees at 12 bases. V lost 5 bases, J lost 7 bases, and 12 bases stayed unmatched. The CDR3 is 16 residues long. Per the germline V gene, CDR1 is SEHNR and CDR2 is FQNEAQ (reference sequence). CDR3 in DNA: TGTGCCAGCAGCCTAAGACTAGCGGGAGAGATTGGAGAGCAGTACTTC. Amino acid sequence: CASSLRLAGEIGEQYF.

The sample holds many counts of this clonotype. This chain links TRBV6-1 with TRBJ2-3, with a tentative D call TRBD1 (5 bases). Germline CDR1 reads MNHNS; CDR2 reads SASEGT. The CDR3 has 15 residues. Between the trimmed V and J ends, which lost 5 bases and 1 base, there was a span of 13 bases. The CDR3 protein is CASSRGVRGTDTQYF. DNA for the CDR3: TGTGCCAGCAGTAGGGGTGTTAGGGGCACAGATACGCAGTATTTT.

The J gene is TRBJ2-3, the V gene TRBV3-1; TRBD2 agrees at 8 bases. Per germline, CDR1 LGHDT and CDR2 YNNKEL (reference sequence). With V trimmed by 0 bases and J by 3 bases, 11 bases remained unmatched. The CDR3 covers 18 residues. CDR3 residues: CASSQDIWSGGPTDTQYF. The CDR3 DNA reads as TGTGCCAGCAGCCAAGACATCTGGTCGGGAGGGCCTACAGATACGCAGTATTTT.

This clonotype has a count of ten or more. The V gene is TRBV5-1, the J gene TRBJ2-3; TRBD2 matches 9 bases. Germline-derived CDR1 and CDR2 are SGHRS and YFSETQ. The V and J ends lost 2 bases and 5 bases, in that order; junction bases with no gene match: 3. The CDR3 is 14 amino acids. CDR3 region: CASSLAGGLDTQYF. CDR3 coding DNA: TGCGCCAGCAGCTTAGCGGGGGGTTTAGATACGCAGTATTTT.

This clonotype has at least ten counts. The rearrangement links TRBV5-1 to TRBJ1-5; tentative D call: TRBD1 (5 bases). This CDR3 region has 14 residues. Germline V lookup: CDR1 SGHRS, CDR2 YFSETQ. V gave up 4 bases and J gave up 6 bases, with 14 bases separating them. The chain's CDR3 is CASSLAGRGQPQHF. The CDR3 DNA is TGCGCCAGCAGCCTTGCAGGGAGAGGTCAGCCCCAGCATTTT.

This clonotype was seen at least ten times. The rearrangement joins TRBV20-1 to TRBJ2-1; 8 bases match TRBD2. V gave up 3 bases and J gave up 7 bases; unmatched junction bases: 8. CDR3 length: 14 residues. Germline lookup yields CDR1 DFQATT and CDR2 SNEGSKA (reference sequence). The CDR3 is CSASYLAGLNEQFF. The DNA of the CDR3 is TGCAGTGCTAGTTATCTAGCGGGTTTAAATGAGCAGTTCTTC.

This clonotype has ten or more counts. This chain joins TRBV29-1 and TRBJ2-7; D call uncertain. The CDR3 length is 13 residues. The V gene's germline CDR1 is SQVTM and CDR2 ANQGSEA. V lost 5 bases and J lost 0, with 11 bases in between. The CDR3 coding sequence is TGCAGCGTTTTCTCCCCCTCCTCCTACGAGCAGTACTTC. It is translated as CSVFSPSSYEQYF.

The chain is built from TRBV18 and TRBJ1-1; 9 positions match TRBD1. The CDR3 has 15 residues. Germline CDR1 KGHSH, CDR2 LQKENI. The V segment lost 4 bases and the J segment 3 bases; nucleotides outside the gene matches: 6. The CDR3 reads CASSLSQGADTEAFF. For the CDR3, the DNA is TGTGCCAGCTCACTATCACAGGGGGCGGACACTGAAGCTTTCTTT. Using reference TRBV18 and TRBJ1-1 for the parts outside the CDR3, the full variable domain is NAGVMQNPRHLVRRRGQEARLRCSPMKGHSHVYWYRQLPEEGLKFMVYLQKENIIDESGMPKERFSAEFPKEGPSILRIQQVVRGDSAAYFCASSLSQGADTEAFFGQGTRLTVV.

The rearrangement links TRBV7-9 to TRBJ1-1, with unresolved D. V dropped 3 bases and J dropped 1 base, with 6 bases sitting between them. CDR1 and CDR2 from the germline V gene are SEHNR and FQNEAQ (reference sequence). This CDR3 spans 13 amino acids. CDR3 nucleotides: TGTGCCAGCAGCTTGTTGGCGAACACTGAAGCTTTCTTT. As protein: CASSLLANTEAFF.

The chain uses TRBV7-2 and TRBJ1-5; D is possibly TRBD1 (5 bases). The CDR3 sequence is 13 residues long. The germline CDR1 and CDR2 sequences are SGHTA and FQGNSA. Trimming took 3 bases from V and 5 from J, leaving 8 bases between them. Here the CDR3 DNA reads TGTGCCAGCAGCTTCCAGGGCGATCAGCCCCAGCATTTT. It specifies CASSFQGDQPQHF.

This clonotype appeared many times. The chain is built from TRBV10-2 and TRBJ1-5; TRBD1 matches at 7 bases. Germline lookup yields CDR1 WSHSY and CDR2 SAAADI. Trimming took 5 bases from V and 1 from J; bases not matched to a gene: 2. The CDR3 contains 14 residues. The CDR3 DNA reads TGCGCCAGCAGTTGGGACAGAAGCAATCAGCCCCAGCATTTT. Translation: CASSWDRSNQPQHF.

This clonotype was counted ten times or more. The J gene is TRBJ1-3, the V gene TRBV10-3; possibly TRBD1 for D (5 bases). Germline CDR1 ENHRY, CDR2 SYGVKD. This CDR3 is built from 14 residues. V was shortened by 6 bases and J by 8 bases, with 17 bases between the two germline ends. The CDR3 reads CAIRGSAEGYTIYF. The CDR3 nucleotides are TGTGCCATCAGGGGGTCCGCGGAGGGGTACACCATATATTTT.